Below are 27 T cell receptor beta chains sequenced from a single sample in a study of cytomegalovirus exposure and HLA in healthy donors. Researchers ran the PCR with 60 Vbeta and 13 Jbeta primers. Assay: immunoSEQ multiplex PCR; the TCRdb copy retains only in-frame clones and omits some. The sample shows 200,000 to 250,000 clones, 65% to 85% of them seen only once. The sequencing sample was made of PBMCs. Receptors originate from a boy aged 2 to 10 in good health and CMV-seronegative.

The chain carries TRBV29-1 and TRBJ2-7; no definite D call. Trimming stripped 6 bases from V and 4 bases from J, with 10 bases between. Germline V gene data show CDR1 as SQVTM and CDR2 as ANQGSEA. The CDR3 covers 11 residues. This CDR3 is CSVRGLYEQYF. The CDR3 region has the DNA TGCAGCGTACGTGGGCTATACGAGCAGTACTTC.

V is TRBV5-6 and J is TRBJ1-5, with 7 bases lining up with TRBD1. CDR1 and CDR2 (germline): SGHDT, YYEEEE. The CDR3 runs to 16 residues. V trimming: 2 bases; J trimming: 2 bases; junction bases outside the gene matches: 7. The CDR3 coding sequence is TGTGCCAGCAGCTTTTTTAGGACAGGCCGCAATCAGCCCCAGCATTTT. Its protein is CASSFFRTGRNQPQHF. Together with reference TRBV5-6 and TRBJ1-5, the CDR3 gives the full variable domain: DAGVTQSPTHLIKTRGQQVTLRCSPKSGHDTVSWYQQALGQGPQFIFQYYEEEERQRGNFPDRFSGHQFPNYSSELNVNALLLGDSALYLCASSFFRTGRNQPQHFGDGTRLSIL.

CDR3 bases: TGCGCCAGCAGCCTACGACAGGGGGCAACTACCTACGAGCAGTACTTC. It is translated as CASSLRQGATTYEQYF. The V gene is TRBV4-1, the J gene TRBJ2-7; 10 bases line up with TRBD1. The CDR3 is 16 amino acids. The germline V gene has CDR1 MGHRA and CDR2 YSYEKL. V lost 4 bases and J lost 2; bases outside the gene matches: 8.

The chain links TRBV5-1 to TRBJ2-7; no reliable D call. V lost 4 bases and J 0 bases, leaving 11 bases between the germline ends. The CDR3 consists of 14 residues. The germline CDR1 and CDR2 sequences are SGHRS and YFSETQ. CDR3: CASSQEPTSYEQYF. The CDR3 DNA sequence: TGCGCCAGCAGCCAGGAACCGACCTCCTACGAGCAGTACTTC.

The V call is TRBV27, the J call TRBJ1-5; no clear D gene. The CDR3 spans 14 residues. Germline-derived CDR1 and CDR2 are MNHEY and SMNVEV (reference sequence). With 2 bases removed from V and 0 bases from J, the gap between germline ends came to 5 bases. DNA for the CDR3: TGTGCCAGCAGTTTAGTAGCTAGCAATCAGCCCCAGCATTTT. Protein sequence: CASSLVASNQPQHF.

The chain couples TRBV29-1 to TRBJ2-3, with 14 bases that match TRBD2. The germline V gene has CDR1 SQVTM and CDR2 ANQGSEA. The junction had 10 bases not matched to a gene; V was cut back by 5 bases and J by 6 bases. The CDR3 spans 16 residues. DNA for the CDR3: TGCAGCGTTCTGACTAGCGGGAGGGCGACGGGCGATACGCAGTATTTT. Translating it yields CSVLTSGRATGDTQYF.

CDR3 sequence (DNA): TGCGCCAGCAGCCAGACTCAGTCACCGTACGAGCAGTACTTC. Amino acid sequence: CASSQTQSPYEQYF. This chain connects TRBV4-1 to TRBJ2-7; D is ambiguous. Germline CDR1 and CDR2: MGHRA and YSYEKL. The CDR3 covers 14 residues. V gave up 3 bases and J gave up 4 bases, with 13 bases separating them.

The chain recombines TRBV27 with TRBJ2-7; D unresolved. CDR3 length: 14 amino acids. Trimming took 6 bases from V and 3 from J, leaving 15 bases between them. Germline V gene lookup returns CDR1 MNHEY and CDR2 SMNVEV (reference sequence). CDR3 sequence: CASRALGPHYEQYF. The CDR3 nucleotides are TGTGCCAGCAGGGCACTTGGGCCCCACTACGAGCAGTACTTC.

The rearrangement links TRBV15 to TRBJ2-3; 7 positions match TRBD2. Losses at the gene ends were 5 bases for V and 1 base for J; bases not matched to a gene: 9. Germline lookup yields CDR1 LNHNV and CDR2 YYDKDF (reference sequence). CDR3 length: 16 amino acids. CDR3 amino acids: CATSGISRGGTDTQYF. CDR3 coding DNA: TGTGCCACCAGCGGAATCAGTCGGGGGGGCACAGATACGCAGTATTTT.

This chain's CDR3 is CASSGPRGGYTF. Here the CDR3 DNA reads TGTGCCAGCAGCGGGCCTAGGGGGGGCTACACCTTC. The V call is TRBV7-8, the J call TRBJ1-2; TRBD1 is a possible D gene (6 bases). Trimming removed 5 bases at V and 8 bases at J, with 12 bases between. The CDR3 runs to 12 residues. Germline V gene data show CDR1 as SGHVS and CDR2 as FQNEAQ. Full variable domain (outside the CDR3, taken from reference TRBV7-8 and TRBJ1-2): GAGVSQSPRYKVAKRGQDVALRCDPISGHVSLFWYQQALGQGPEFLTYFQNEAQLDKSGLPSDRFFAERPEGSVSTLKIQRTQQEDSAVYLCASSGPRGGYTFGSGTRLTVV.

This chain connects TRBV2 to TRBJ2-5; a weak D match, TRBD1 (5 bases). The CDR3 has 14 amino acids. Trimming cost V 3 bases and J 5 bases, with 13 bases left between them. Looked up from germline, CDR1 is SNHLY and CDR2 is FYNNEI. In DNA form, the CDR3 reads TGTGCCAGCAGTGACAGGAGCAGGGTGGAGACCCAGTACTTC. Translating it yields CASSDRSRVETQYF.

This rearrangement joins TRBV30 to TRBJ1-2; D remains unclear. This CDR3 has 14 residues. Trimming took off 4 bases at V and 1 base at J, with 13 bases between the two ends. Germline V gives CDR1 GTSNPN, CDR2 SVGIG (reference sequence). The CDR3 nucleotides read TGTGCCTGGAACCCACTGACTTTTAACTATGGCTACACCTTC. Translating gives CAWNPLTFNYGYTF.

The rearrangement uses TRBV5-1 and TRBJ1-1; no clear D. CDR3 size: 15 residues. Germline values: CDR1 SGHRS, CDR2 YFSETQ. The V end was cut by 5 bases, the J end by 3 bases, with 17 bases between. The CDR3 reads CASRLGEAVYTEAFF. For the CDR3, the DNA is TGCGCCAGCAGGTTAGGCGAGGCAGTCTACACTGAAGCTTTCTTT.

The chain joins TRBV30 to TRBJ1-1, with D uncertain. V was pared by 0 bases and J by 7 bases, with 12 bases between. The CDR3 is made up of 13 amino acids. CDR1 GTSNPN and CDR2 SVGIG come from the germline V gene (reference sequence). The CDR3 protein is CAWSVREDSEAFF. The CDR3 coding sequence is TGTGCCTGGAGTGTACGAGAGGATAGTGAAGCTTTCTTT.

The V call is TRBV30, the J call TRBJ2-1, with a possible D match to TRBD2 (6 bases). V dropped 5 bases and J dropped 2 bases, with 13 bases sitting between them. Germline V CDR1 and CDR2: GTSNPN, SVGIG (reference sequence). This CDR3 region has 14 residues. The CDR3 DNA reads TGTGCCTGGCATCTACCGGGGGCCTACAATGAGCAGTTCTTC. Its protein product is CAWHLPGAYNEQFF.

CDR3 DNA sequence: TGCGCCAGCAGCCAAGGACCGACCACAGGGCAGGCAGCCTACGAGCAGTACTTC. Translated: CASSQGPTTGQAAYEQYF. The chain uses TRBV4-1 and TRBJ2-7; possible D gene TRBD1, 6 bases. Trimming left V 1 base short and J 2 bases short, with 21 bases between. Germline V gives CDR1 MGHRA, CDR2 YSYEKL. The CDR3 loop spans 18 amino acids.

This clone was recorded only once. The chain links TRBV19 to TRBJ1-5; tentative D call: TRBD1 (6 bases). V was cut by 7 bases and J by 0 bases, with 13 bases left in between. The CDR3 loop spans 15 amino acids. Germline loops: CDR1 LNHDA, CDR2 SQIVND (reference sequence). The chain's CDR3 is CASTMTGYSNQPQHF. Written as DNA, the CDR3 is TGTGCCAGTACCATGACAGGATATAGCAATCAGCCCCAGCATTTT. The variable domain in full, with the rest retrieved from reference TRBV19 and TRBJ1-5, is DGGITQSPKYLFRKEGQNVTLSCEQNLNHDAMYWYRQDPGQGLRLIYYSQIVNDFQKGDIAEGYSVSREKKESFPLTVTSAQKNPTAFYLCASTMTGYSNQPQHFGDGTRLSIL.

V and J are TRBV11-2 and TRBJ2-1, with TRBD2 matching 7 bases. Looked up from germline, CDR1 is SGHAT and CDR2 is FQNNGV. The CDR3 totals 16 residues. V shed 0 bases, J shed 1 base, and the junction held 3 bases outside the gene matches. The CDR3 loop reads CASSLDGGGSYNEQFF. The DNA of the CDR3 is TGTGCCAGCAGCTTAGATGGGGGGGGGTCCTACAATGAGCAGTTCTTC.

The CDR3 protein is CASSVGLVKANEQFF. In DNA form, the CDR3 reads TGTGCCAGCAGCGTGGGACTAGTAAAGGCTAATGAGCAGTTCTTC. The V and J genes are TRBV5-6 and TRBJ2-1; 8 positions match TRBD2. This CDR3 has 15 residues. J gave up 7 bases and V 4 bases, and 10 bases lay outside the gene matches. Germline V gene sequence: CDR1 SGHDT, CDR2 YYEEEE.

The chain is built from TRBV7-8 and TRBJ2-1; 7 nucleotides match TRBD2. This CDR3 has 16 residues. Per the germline V gene, CDR1 is SGHVS and CDR2 is FQNEAQ. The junction had 10 bases not matched to a gene; V was cut back by 4 bases and J by 4 bases. The CDR3 loop is CASSSGGADPYNEQFF. CDR3 nucleotides: TGTGCCAGCAGCTCGGGAGGAGCTGATCCTTACAATGAGCAGTTCTTC.

This clone was recorded a few times. The rearrangement joins TRBV5-6 to TRBJ2-7; D remains unclear. Germline lookup yields CDR1 SGHDT and CDR2 YYEEEE. V dropped 4 bases and J dropped 2 bases, with 10 bases sitting between them. The CDR3 spans 13 residues. The CDR3: CASSPGFTYEQYF. In DNA, the CDR3 is TGTGCCAGCAGCCCAGGATTTACCTACGAGCAGTACTTC.

The chain carries TRBV27 and TRBJ1-1, with a tentative D call TRBD1 (6 bases). Deletions cut 3 bases from V and 1 base from J, with 18 bases between. The CDR3 has 17 amino acids. Germline values: CDR1 MNHEY, CDR2 SMNVEV (reference sequence). As DNA, the CDR3 is TGTGCCAGCAGTTTTCTTCCAGGGGCGAGTACGAACACTGAAGCTTTCTTT. Residues: CASSFLPGASTNTEAFF.

The chain uses TRBV30 and TRBJ2-1; D possibly corresponds to TRBD1 (5 bases). The length of the CDR3 is 13 residues. Germline CDR1 reads GTSNPN; CDR2 reads SVGIG (reference sequence). With 2 bases removed from V and 7 bases from J, the gap between germline ends came to 12 bases. Here the CDR3 reads CAWSKGVGNEQFF. The CDR3 nucleotides are TGTGCCTGGAGTAAAGGGGTGGGAAATGAGCAGTTCTTC.

The chain couples TRBV27 to TRBJ2-3; possible D gene TRBD2, 5 bases. Trimming removed 6 bases from V and 4 bases from J, with 8 bases in between. The germline CDR1 and CDR2 sequences are MNHEY and SMNVEV (reference sequence). The CDR3 runs to 12 residues. The DNA of the CDR3 is TGTGCCAGCAGGGAGAGGGCAGATACGCAGTATTTT. Amino acids: CASRERADTQYF.

The chain employs TRBV9 and TRBJ1-1; the D gene is possibly TRBD1 (5 bases). The CDR3 runs 18 residues. Trimming shortened V by 5 bases and J by 1 base, and 24 bases separated the two germline ends. Germline CDR1 is SGDLS and CDR2 is YYNGEE. CDR3 DNA sequence: TGTGCCAGCAGACTAATACCAACCAGGGCGGGAGCGAACACTGAAGCTTTCTTT. Its protein product is CASRLIPTRAGANTEAFF.

The chain recombines TRBV5-8 with TRBJ2-3; 8 bases are a match to TRBD2. This CDR3 has 14 residues. Per germline, CDR1 SGHTS and CDR2 YDEGEE. With V trimmed by 6 bases and J by 6 bases, 9 bases remained unmatched. CDR3 sequence: CASILGGAIDTQYF. CDR3 in DNA: TGTGCCAGCATCCTCGGGGGGGCTATCGATACGCAGTATTTT. The entire variable domain, with the rest obtained from reference TRBV5-8 and TRBJ2-3, is as follows: EAGVTQSPTHLIKTRGQQATLRCSPISGHTSVYWYQQALGLGLQFLLWYDEGEERNRGNFPPRFSGRQFPNYSSELNVNALELEDSALYLCASILGGAIDTQYFGPGTRLTVL.

V usage is TRBV19 and J usage is TRBJ2-7; D may be TRBD1 (5 bases). Looked up from germline, CDR1 is LNHDA and CDR2 is SQIVND (reference sequence). The V and J ends lost 5 bases and 3 bases respectively, with 8 bases between them. CDR3 length: 12 residues. The CDR3 DNA reads TGTGCCAGTAGTTCAGGGAACTACGAGCAGTACTTC. It is translated as CASSSGNYEQYF.